The clone carrying this T cell receptor beta chain came up many times. Antigen specificity is unknown. This sample was included in a study of T cells after yellow fever vaccination. General observations from the study: Some clonotypes, a small share, were shared between CD4 and CD8 compartments. The booster saw the reappearance of most primary-vaccination clones (approximately 97% CD4, 70% to 90% CD8).

From the 5' RACE reads, TCRdb called clonotypes with MiXCR, one entry per CDR3 protein. The data show about 340,000 distinct CDR3 sequences, around 13% seen once. Germline loops: CDR1 SEHNR, CDR2 FQNEAQ (reference sequence). This CDR3 spans 11 amino acids. Trimming took off 4 bases at V and 3 bases at J, with 3 bases between the two ends. The sequenced sample was CD4+ T cells sorted from PBMCs, obtained 15 days after the yellow fever booster vaccination. The TCR sequence derives from a man younger than 35 who received the YFV17D yellow fever vaccine. The rearrangement links TRBV7-9 to TRBJ2-5; D ambiguous. The CDR3 nucleotides read TGTGCCAGCAGCTACGAAGAGACCCAGTACTTC. Protein sequence: CASSYEETQYF. Using reference TRBV7-9 and TRBJ2-5 for the parts outside the CDR3, the full variable domain is DTGVSQNPRHKITKRGQNVTFRCDPISEHNRLYWYRQTLGQGPEFLTYFQNEAQLEKSRLLSDRFSAERPKGSFSTLEIQRTEQGDSAMYLCASSYEETQYFGPGTRLLVL.